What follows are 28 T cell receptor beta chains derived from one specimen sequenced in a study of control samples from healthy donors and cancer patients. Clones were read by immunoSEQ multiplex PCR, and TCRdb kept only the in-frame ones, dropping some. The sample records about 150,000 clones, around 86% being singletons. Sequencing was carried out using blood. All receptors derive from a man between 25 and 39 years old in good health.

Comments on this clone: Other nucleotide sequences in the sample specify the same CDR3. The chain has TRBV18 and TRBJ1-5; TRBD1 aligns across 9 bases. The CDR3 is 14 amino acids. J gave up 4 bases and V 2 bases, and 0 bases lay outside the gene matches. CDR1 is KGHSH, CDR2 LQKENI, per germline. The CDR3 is CASSPGQGNQPQHF. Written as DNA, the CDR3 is TGTGCCAGCTCACCAGGACAGGGGAATCAGCCCCAGCATTTT.

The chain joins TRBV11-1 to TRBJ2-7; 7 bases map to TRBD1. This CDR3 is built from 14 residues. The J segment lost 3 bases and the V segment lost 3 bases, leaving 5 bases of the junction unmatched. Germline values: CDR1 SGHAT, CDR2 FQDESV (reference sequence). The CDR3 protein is CASSFYRDSYEQYF. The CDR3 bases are TGTGCCAGCAGCTTTTACCGGGACAGCTACGAGCAGTACTTC.

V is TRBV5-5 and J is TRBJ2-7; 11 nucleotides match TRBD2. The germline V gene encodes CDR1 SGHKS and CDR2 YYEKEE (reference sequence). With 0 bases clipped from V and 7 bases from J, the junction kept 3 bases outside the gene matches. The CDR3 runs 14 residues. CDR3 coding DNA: TGTGCCAGCAGCTTGGTTCTAGCGGGAGGTGAGCAGTACTTC. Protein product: CASSLVLAGGEQYF.

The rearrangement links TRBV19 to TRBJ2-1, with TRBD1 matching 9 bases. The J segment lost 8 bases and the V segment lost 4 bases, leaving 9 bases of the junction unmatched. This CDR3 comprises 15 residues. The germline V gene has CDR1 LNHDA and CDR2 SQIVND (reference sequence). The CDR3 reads CASSRSGTGLYEQFF. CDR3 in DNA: TGTGCCAGTAGTAGGTCCGGGACAGGGTTGTATGAGCAGTTCTTC.

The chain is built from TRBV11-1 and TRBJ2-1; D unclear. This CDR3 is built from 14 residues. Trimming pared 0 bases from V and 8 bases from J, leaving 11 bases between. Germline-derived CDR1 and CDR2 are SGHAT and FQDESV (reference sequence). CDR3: CASSLASTVDEQFF. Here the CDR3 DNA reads TGTGCCAGCAGCTTAGCCTCAACAGTCGATGAGCAGTTCTTC.

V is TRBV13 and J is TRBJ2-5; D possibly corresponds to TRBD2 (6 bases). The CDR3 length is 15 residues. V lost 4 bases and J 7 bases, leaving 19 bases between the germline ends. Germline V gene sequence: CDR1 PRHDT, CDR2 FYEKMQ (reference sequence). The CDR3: CASSSGLPLRGTQYF. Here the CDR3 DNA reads TGTGCCAGCAGCTCGGGACTCCCACTTCGGGGGACCCAGTACTTC.

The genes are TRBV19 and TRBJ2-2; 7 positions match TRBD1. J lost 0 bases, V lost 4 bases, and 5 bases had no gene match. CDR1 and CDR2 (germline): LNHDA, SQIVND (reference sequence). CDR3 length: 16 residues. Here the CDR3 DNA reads TGTGCCAGTAGTAGGCAGACAGGGACGAACACCGGGGAGCTGTTTTTT. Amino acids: CASSRQTGTNTGELFF.

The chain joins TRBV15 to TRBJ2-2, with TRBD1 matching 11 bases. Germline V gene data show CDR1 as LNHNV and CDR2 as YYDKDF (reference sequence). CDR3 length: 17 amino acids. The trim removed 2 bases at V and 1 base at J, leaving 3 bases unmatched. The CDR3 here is CATSRPGTGGNTGELFF. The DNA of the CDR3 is TGTGCCACCAGCAGACCCGGGACAGGGGGGAACACCGGGGAGCTGTTTTTT. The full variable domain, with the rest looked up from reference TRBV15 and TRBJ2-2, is DAMVIQNPRYQVTQFGKPVTLSCSQTLNHNVMYWYQQKSSQAPKLLFHYYDKDFNNEADTPDNFQSRRPNTSFCFLDIRSPGLGDTAMYLCATSRPGTGGNTGELFFGEGSRLTVL.

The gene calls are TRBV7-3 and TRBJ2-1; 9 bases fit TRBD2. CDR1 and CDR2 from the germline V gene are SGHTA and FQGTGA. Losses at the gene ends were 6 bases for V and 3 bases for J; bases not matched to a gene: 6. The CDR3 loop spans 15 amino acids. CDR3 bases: TGTGCCAGCAGGGCCGGGACTAGCAGCTACAATGAGCAGTTCTTC. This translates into CASRAGTSSYNEQFF.

The CDR3 bases are TGTGCCAGCAGTGAATCAGGCGGCGGGGGGGCCAGAGAGACCCAGTACTTC. This translates into CASSESGGGGARETQYF. This chain links TRBV6-1 with TRBJ2-5; 9 bases fit TRBD2. With V trimmed by 2 bases and J by 4 bases, 11 bases remained unmatched. Germline CDR1 MNHNS, CDR2 SASEGT. The CDR3 spans 17 residues.

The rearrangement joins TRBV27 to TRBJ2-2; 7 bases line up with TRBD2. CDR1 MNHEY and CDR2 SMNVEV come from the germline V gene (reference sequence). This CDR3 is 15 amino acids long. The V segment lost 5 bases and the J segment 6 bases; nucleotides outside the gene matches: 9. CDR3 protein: CASSPPSGVPGELFF. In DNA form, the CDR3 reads TGTGCCAGCAGTCCCCCCAGCGGGGTCCCCGGGGAGCTGTTTTTT.

CDR3 sequence: CASSLASELEYEQYF. The CDR3 nucleotides are TGTGCCAGCAGCTTAGCGTCCGAACTTGAATACGAGCAGTACTTC. The chain employs TRBV7-8 and TRBJ2-7; D is undetermined. Germline V gene data show CDR1 as SGHVS and CDR2 as FQNEAQ. V gave up 0 bases and J gave up 4 bases, with 13 bases separating them. This CDR3 is 15 amino acids long.

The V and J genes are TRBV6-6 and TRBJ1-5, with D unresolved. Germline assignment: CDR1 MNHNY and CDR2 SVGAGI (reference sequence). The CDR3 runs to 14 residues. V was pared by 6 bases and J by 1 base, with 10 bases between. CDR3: CASSPMESNQPQHF. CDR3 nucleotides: TGTGCCAGCAGCCCGATGGAGAGCAATCAGCCCCAGCATTTT.

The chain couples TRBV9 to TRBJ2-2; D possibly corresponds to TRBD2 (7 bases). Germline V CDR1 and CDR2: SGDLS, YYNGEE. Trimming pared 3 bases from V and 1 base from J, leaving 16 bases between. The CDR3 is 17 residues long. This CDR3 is CASSGPRGGLNTGELFF. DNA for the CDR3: TGTGCCAGCAGCGGACCGCGCGGGGGCCTGAACACCGGGGAGCTGTTTTTT.

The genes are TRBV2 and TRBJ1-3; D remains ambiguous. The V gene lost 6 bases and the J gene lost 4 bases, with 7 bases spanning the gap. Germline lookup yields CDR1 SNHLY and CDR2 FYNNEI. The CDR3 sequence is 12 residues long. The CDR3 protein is CASSLVGNTIYF. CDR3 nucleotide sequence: TGTGCCAGCAGCTTAGTGGGAAACACCATATATTTT.

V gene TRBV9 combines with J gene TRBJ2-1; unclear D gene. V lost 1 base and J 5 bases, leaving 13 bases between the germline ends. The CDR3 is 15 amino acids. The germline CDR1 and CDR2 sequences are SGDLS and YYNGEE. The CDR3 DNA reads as TGTGCCAGCAGCGTATACGGCGTGAACAACAATGAGCAGTTCTTC. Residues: CASSVYGVNNNEQFF.

CDR3 sequence reads: CASSPTDRVLEELFF. CDR3 in DNA: TGCGCCAGCAGCCCCACGGACAGGGTCTTAGAGGAACTGTTTTTT. This rearrangement joins TRBV5-1 to TRBJ1-4; 8 bases are a match to TRBD1. V was clipped by 4 bases and J by 12 bases; unmatched bases: 14. The CDR3 contains 15 residues. Germline-derived CDR1 and CDR2 are SGHRS and YFSETQ.

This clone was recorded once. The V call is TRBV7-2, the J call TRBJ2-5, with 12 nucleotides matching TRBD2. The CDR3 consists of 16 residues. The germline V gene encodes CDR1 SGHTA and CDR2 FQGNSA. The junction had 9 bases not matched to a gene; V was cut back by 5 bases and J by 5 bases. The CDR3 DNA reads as TGTGCCAGCAGCAGACTAGCGGGAGAGCTGGGGGAGACCCAGTACTTC. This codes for CASSRLAGELGETQYF.

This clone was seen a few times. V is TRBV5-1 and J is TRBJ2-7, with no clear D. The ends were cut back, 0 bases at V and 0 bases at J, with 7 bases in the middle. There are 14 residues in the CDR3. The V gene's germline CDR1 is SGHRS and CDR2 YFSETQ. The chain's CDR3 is CASSLDEISYEQYF. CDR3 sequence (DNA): TGCGCCAGCAGCTTGGATGAGATCTCCTACGAGCAGTACTTC.

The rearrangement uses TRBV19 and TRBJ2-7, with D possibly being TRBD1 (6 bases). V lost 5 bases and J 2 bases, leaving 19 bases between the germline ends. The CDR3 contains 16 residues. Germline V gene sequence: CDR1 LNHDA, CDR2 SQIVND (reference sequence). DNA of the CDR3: TGTGCCAGTAGTTCGCCCTCCGGGACAAGCCCCTACGAGCAGTACTTC. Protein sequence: CASSSPSGTSPYEQYF.

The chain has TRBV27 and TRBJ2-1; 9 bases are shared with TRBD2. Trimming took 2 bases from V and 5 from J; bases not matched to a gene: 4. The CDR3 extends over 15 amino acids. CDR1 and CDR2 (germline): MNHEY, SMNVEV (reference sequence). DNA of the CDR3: TGTGCCAGCAGTTTAGCGGGAGGGCCCCACAATGAGCAGTTCTTC. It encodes CASSLAGGPHNEQFF.

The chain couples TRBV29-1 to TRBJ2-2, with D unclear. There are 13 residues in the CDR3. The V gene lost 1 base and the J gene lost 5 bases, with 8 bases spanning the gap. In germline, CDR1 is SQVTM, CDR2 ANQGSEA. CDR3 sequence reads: CSVEGQGTGELFF. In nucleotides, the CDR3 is TGCAGCGTTGAAGGACAAGGGACCGGGGAGCTGTTTTTT.

CDR3 coding DNA: TGCGCCAGCAGCAGACAGTCGGGTACCGGATCAGATACGCAGTATTTT. This translates into CASSRQSGTGSDTQYF. V and J are TRBV5-1 and TRBJ2-3; D might be TRBD1 (5 bases). V was cut by 4 bases and J by 4 bases, with 19 bases left in between. The CDR3 runs to 16 residues. In germline, CDR1 is SGHRS, CDR2 YFSETQ.

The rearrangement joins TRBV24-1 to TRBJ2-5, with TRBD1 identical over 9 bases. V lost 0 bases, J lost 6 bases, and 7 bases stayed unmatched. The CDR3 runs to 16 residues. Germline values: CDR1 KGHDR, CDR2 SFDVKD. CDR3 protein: CATSDLGTGGIKTQYF. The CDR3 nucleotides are TGTGCCACCAGTGATTTGGGAACAGGGGGCATTAAGACCCAGTACTTC.

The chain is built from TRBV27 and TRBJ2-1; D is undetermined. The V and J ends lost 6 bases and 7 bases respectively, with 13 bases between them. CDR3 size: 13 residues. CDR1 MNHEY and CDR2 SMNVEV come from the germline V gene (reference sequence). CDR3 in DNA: TGTGCCAGCAGGTCCGGTGGGGTTAATGAGCAGTTCTTC. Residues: CASRSGGVNEQFF.

The CDR3 spells CASSIARNTEAFF. Here the CDR3 DNA reads TGTGCCAGTAGTATAGCCAGGAACACTGAAGCTTTCTTT. The chain joins TRBV19 to TRBJ1-1, with D uncertain. CDR1 and CDR2 (germline): LNHDA, SQIVND (reference sequence). The CDR3 spans 13 residues. Trimming took 1 base from V and 1 from J, leaving 4 bases between them.

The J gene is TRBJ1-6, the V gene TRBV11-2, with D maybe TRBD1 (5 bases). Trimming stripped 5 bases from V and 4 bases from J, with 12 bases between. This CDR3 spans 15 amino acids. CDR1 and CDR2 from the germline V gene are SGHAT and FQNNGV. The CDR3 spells CASSLGTVYNSPLHF. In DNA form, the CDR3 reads TGTGCCAGCAGCCTGGGGACGGTTTATAATTCACCCCTCCACTTT.

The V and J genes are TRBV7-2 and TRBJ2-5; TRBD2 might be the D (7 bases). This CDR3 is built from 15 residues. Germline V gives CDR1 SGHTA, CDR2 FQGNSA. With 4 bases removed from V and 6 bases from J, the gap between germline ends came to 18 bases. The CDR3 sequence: CASSSDSAGAQTQYF. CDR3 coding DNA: TGTGCCAGCAGCTCCGATAGTGCGGGGGCCCAGACCCAGTACTTC. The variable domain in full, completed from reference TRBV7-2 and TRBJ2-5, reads GAGVSQSPSNKVTEKGKDVELRCDPISGHTALYWYRQSLGQGLEFLIYFQGNSAPDKSGLPSDRFSAERTGGSVSTLTIQRTQQEDSAVYLCASSSDSAGAQTQYFGPGTRLLVL.